Below, one TCR beta chain is given with its context. Its antigen is not known. The sample originates from a study of T cell responses to AZD1222 COVID-19 vaccine. Clones were read by immunoSEQ multiplex PCR, and TCRdb kept only the in-frame ones, dropping some. The sample lists some 150,000 clones, around 92% occurring once. Investigators merged groups given second doses at roughly 4 or roughly 12 weeks. Whole-study results and caveats: Compared with day 0, the breadth and depth of the Spike-specific TCR repertoire rose significantly after two doses of AZD1222.

The sequence came from an adult who received the AZD1222 COVID-19 vaccine. Sample: peripheral blood, taken 28 days after the second AZD1222 dose.

This CDR3 is CASSTWTSGSGELFF. The DNA for the CDR3 is TGTGCCAGCAGCACGTGGACTAGCGGGTCCGGGGAGCTGTTTTTT. V gene TRBV9 combines with J gene TRBJ2-2, with TRBD2 identical over 11 bases. The CDR3 length is 15 residues. The germline V gene has CDR1 SGDLS and CDR2 YYNGEE. Unmatched junction bases numbered 5, after V lost 4 bases and J lost 6 bases. Full variable domain (outside the CDR3, taken from reference TRBV9 and TRBJ2-2): DSGVTQTPKHLITATGQRVTLRCSPRSGDLSVYWYQQSLDQGLQFLIQYYNGEERAKGNILERFSAQQFPDLHSELNLSSLELGDSALYFCASSTWTSGSGELFFGEGSRLTVL.